Below, one T cell receptor beta chain is given with its context. Its antigen is as yet unknown. The data derive from a study of cytomegalovirus exposure and HLA in healthy donors. General study findings and limits: In vitro work confirmed that a few CMV-associated chains recognize CMV antigens. Within a later analysis, the majority of CMV-associated TCR beta chains appeared HLA-restricted. CMV serostatus was the sole immune exposure information available. Within the data, a cluster of highly shared sequence variants was likely a sequencing artifact.

The CDR3 contains 16 residues. The V end lost 3 bases, the J end lost 0 bases, and 12 bases lay between the germline ends. Per germline, CDR1 LNHDA and CDR2 SQIVND (reference sequence). Primers: 60 Vbeta forward and 13 Jbeta reverse. The assay was immunoSEQ multiplex PCR, and TCRdb's table has in-frame clones only and misses some. The sample records 100,000 to 150,000 clones, 80% being singletons. The sequence derives from a man aged 25 to 45 in good health and CMV-seropositive. The chain uses TRBV19 and TRBJ1-5, with D unresolved. Sequencing was done on a sample of PBMCs. CDR3 region: CASSILGSYSNQPQHF. The CDR3 DNA reads TGTGCCAGTAGTATTTTGGGCAGCTATAGCAATCAGCCCCAGCATTTT.